The next 6 T cell receptor beta chains were all read from a single sample in a study of vaccination and CD4 T cells after COVID-19. Time point: late sampling 161 to 241 days after vaccination in three convalescent patients. The treatment: roughly ten-day PBMC culture with coronavirus spike peptide pools or control peptides (ViraFEST assay). For these TCRs, the target antigens are not known. At the Johns Hopkins FTIC core, DNA taken from cultured CD4+ T cells was sequenced by way of the Oncomine TCR Beta short-read assay. TCRdb itself ran the PCR reads through MiXCR, one entry per CDR3 protein. The table includes under 20,000 distinct CDR3 sequences, less than 60% detected once. The sample in question was CD4+ T cells from blood, cultured in vitro, obtained about 7 months after SARS-CoV-2 vaccination. The source of these receptors is a human donor who had recovered from COVID-19.

The J gene is TRBJ1-1, the V gene TRBV7-9; TRBD1 matches at 9 bases. The germline gives CDR1 SEHNR, CDR2 FQNEAQ (reference sequence). The CDR3 has 16 residues. V dropped 5 bases and J dropped 3; count of bases not matched to a gene: 10. The CDR3 coding sequence is TGTGCCAGCAGCCTACAGGGGGCTTTGAGGGACACTGAAGCTTTCTTT. As protein: CASSLQGALRDTEAFF.

The CDR3 reads CASSTEQGFGEAFF. The CDR3 nucleotides are TGTGCCAGCAGTACGGAACAGGGCTTCGGTGAAGCTTTCTTT. This chain links TRBV6-4 with TRBJ1-1; D might be TRBD1 (6 bases). Germline loops: CDR1 MRHNA, CDR2 SNTAGT. V dropped 5 bases and J dropped 7 bases, with 17 bases sitting between them. CDR3 length: 14 amino acids.

This chain uses TRBV2 with TRBJ2-7; 9 nucleotides agree with TRBD1. Germline CDR1 is SNHLY and CDR2 is FYNNEI. The V and J ends lost 6 bases and 0 bases, in that order; junction bases with no gene match: 6. The CDR3 runs to 15 residues. CDR3 region: CASRAGTGNSYEQYF. The CDR3 DNA reads as TGTGCCAGCAGGGCCGGGACAGGGAACTCCTACGAGCAGTACTTC.

This clonotype was counted between two and nine times. The rearrangement uses TRBV15 and TRBJ1-1; D remains ambiguous. V lost 1 base to trimming and J lost 1 base, with 10 bases between them. CDR3 length equals 15 residues. Looked up from germline, CDR1 is LNHNV and CDR2 is YYDKDF (reference sequence). Written as DNA, the CDR3 is TGTGCCACCAGCAGAGTAGCCTCACGGAACACTGAAGCTTTCTTT. It translates to CATSRVASRNTEAFF.

The chain uses TRBV19 and TRBJ1-1, with 8 bases matching TRBD1. V shed 3 bases and J 2 bases; nucleotides not matched to a gene: 5. The CDR3 consists of 15 residues. Germline V gene sequence: CDR1 LNHDA, CDR2 SQIVND (reference sequence). This chain's CDR3 is CASSILDRVNTEAFF. The CDR3 coding sequence is TGTGCCAGTAGTATCCTGGACAGGGTTAACACTGAAGCTTTCTTT.

The genes are TRBV19 and TRBJ1-2; D uncertain. CDR3 length: 11 residues. V lost 3 bases and J 7 bases, leaving 6 bases between the germline ends. The V gene's germline CDR1 is LNHDA and CDR2 SQIVND (reference sequence). CDR3 loop: CASSMGIGYTF. CDR3 DNA: TGTGCCAGTAGTATGGGCATTGGCTACACCTTC. Full variable domain (remainder filled in from reference TRBV19 and TRBJ1-2): DGGITQSPKYLFRKEGQNVTLSCEQNLNHDAMYWYRQDPGQGLRLIYYSQIVNDFQKGDIAEGYSVSREKKESFPLTVTSAQKNPTAFYLCASSMGIGYTFGSGTRLTVV.